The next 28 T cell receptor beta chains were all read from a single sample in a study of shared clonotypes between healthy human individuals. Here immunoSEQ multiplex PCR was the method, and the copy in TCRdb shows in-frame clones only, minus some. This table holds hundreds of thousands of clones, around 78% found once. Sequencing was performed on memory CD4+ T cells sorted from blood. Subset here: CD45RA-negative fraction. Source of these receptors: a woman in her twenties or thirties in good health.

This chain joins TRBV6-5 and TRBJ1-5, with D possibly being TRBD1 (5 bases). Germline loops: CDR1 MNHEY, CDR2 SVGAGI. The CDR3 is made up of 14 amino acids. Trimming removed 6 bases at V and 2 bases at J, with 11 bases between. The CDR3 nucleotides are TGTGCCAGCAGGCAGGGTTTCGGCAATCAGCCCCAGCATTTT. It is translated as CASRQGFGNQPQHF.

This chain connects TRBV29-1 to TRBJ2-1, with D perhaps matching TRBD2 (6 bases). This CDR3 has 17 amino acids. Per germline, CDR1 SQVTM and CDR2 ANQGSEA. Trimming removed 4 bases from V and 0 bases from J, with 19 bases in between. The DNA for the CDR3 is TGCAGCGTTGGGTTGCTTCCCGGAGGGCGCTCCTACAATGAGCAGTTCTTC. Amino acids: CSVGLLPGGRSYNEQFF.

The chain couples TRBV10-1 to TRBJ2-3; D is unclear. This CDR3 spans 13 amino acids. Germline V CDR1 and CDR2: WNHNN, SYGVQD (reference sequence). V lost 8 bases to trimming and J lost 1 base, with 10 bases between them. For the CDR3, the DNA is TGCGCCAGCGAGGAAGCAGGCACAGATACGCAGTATTTT. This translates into CASEEAGTDTQYF.

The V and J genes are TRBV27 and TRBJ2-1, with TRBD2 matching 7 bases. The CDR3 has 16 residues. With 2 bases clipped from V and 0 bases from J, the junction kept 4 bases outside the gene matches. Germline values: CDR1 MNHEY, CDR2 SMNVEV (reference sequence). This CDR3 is CASSLQRDNSYNEQFF. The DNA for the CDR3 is TGTGCCAGCAGTTTACAGCGGGATAACTCCTACAATGAGCAGTTCTTC.

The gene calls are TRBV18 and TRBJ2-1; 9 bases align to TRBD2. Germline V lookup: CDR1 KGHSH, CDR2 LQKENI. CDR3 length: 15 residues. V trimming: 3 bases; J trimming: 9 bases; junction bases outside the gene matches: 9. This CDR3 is CASSPPGAGGSEQFF. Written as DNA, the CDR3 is TGTGCCAGCTCACCGCCAGGAGCGGGAGGATCTGAGCAGTTCTTC.

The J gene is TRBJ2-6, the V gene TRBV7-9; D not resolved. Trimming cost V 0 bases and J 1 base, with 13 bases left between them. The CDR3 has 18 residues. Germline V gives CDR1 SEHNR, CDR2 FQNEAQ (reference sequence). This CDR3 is CASSLARLSPSGANVLTF. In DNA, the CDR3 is TGTGCCAGCAGCTTAGCGCGATTGAGCCCGTCTGGGGCCAACGTCCTGACTTTC.

The CDR3 coding sequence is TGTGCCAGCAGCTTCGCAACGGGACAGAGCTCCTACAATGAGCAGTTCTTC. Its protein is CASSFATGQSSYNEQFF. The chain couples TRBV7-9 to TRBJ2-1; 7 bases map to TRBD1. The CDR3 spans 17 residues. Germline CDR1 is SEHNR and CDR2 is FQNEAQ (reference sequence). Unmatched junction bases numbered 8, after V lost 3 bases and J lost 0 bases.

The CDR3 spells CASTWGRSNTEAFF. The CDR3 coding sequence is TGTGCCAGTACATGGGGACGGTCGAACACTGAAGCTTTCTTT. The chain links TRBV6-1 to TRBJ1-1, with D perhaps matching TRBD1 (5 bases). The CDR3 runs to 14 residues. From germline, CDR1 is MNHNS and CDR2 SASEGT. Between the trimmed V and J ends, which lost 9 bases and 1 base, there was a span of 15 bases.

CDR3 sequence (DNA): TGTGCCGTATCCTTAGACCGGGACAGGGGTTACAATGAGCAGTTCTTC. Protein sequence: CAVSLDRDRGYNEQFF. The V and J genes are TRBV28 and TRBJ2-1, with 10 positions matching TRBD1. Unmatched junction bases numbered 14, after V lost 11 bases and J lost 4 bases. Germline CDR1 reads MDHEN; CDR2 reads SYDVKM. This CDR3 is built from 16 residues.

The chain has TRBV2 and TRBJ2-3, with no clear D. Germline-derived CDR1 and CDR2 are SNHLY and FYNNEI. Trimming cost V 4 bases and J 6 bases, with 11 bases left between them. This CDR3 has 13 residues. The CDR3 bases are TGTGCCAGCAGTGTTCCCCCGGTTGATACGCAGTATTTT. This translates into CASSVPPVDTQYF.

The CDR3 loop is CASSPGPGVQPQHF. CDR3 nucleotides: TGTGCCAGCAGCCCGGGACCGGGAGTTCAGCCCCAGCATTTT. The genes are TRBV13 and TRBJ1-5; tentatively, D is TRBD1 (5 bases). Trimming took 5 bases from V and 6 from J, leaving 14 bases between them. The CDR3 totals 14 residues. The germline CDR1 and CDR2 sequences are PRHDT and FYEKMQ (reference sequence). Complete variable domain (other parts from reference TRBV13 and TRBJ1-5): AAGVIQSPRHLIKEKRETATLKCYPIPRHDTVYWYQQGPGQDPQFLISFYEKMQSDKGSIPDRFSAQQFSDYHSELNMSSLELGDSALYFCASSPGPGVQPQHFGDGTRLSIL.

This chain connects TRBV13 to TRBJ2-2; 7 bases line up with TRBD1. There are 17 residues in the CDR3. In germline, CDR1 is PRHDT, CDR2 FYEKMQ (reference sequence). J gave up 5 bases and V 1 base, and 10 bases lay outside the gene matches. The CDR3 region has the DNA TGTGCCAGCAGCTTAGAGGGCAGGGGGTTGAATACCGGGGAGCTGTTTTTT. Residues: CASSLEGRGLNTGELFF.

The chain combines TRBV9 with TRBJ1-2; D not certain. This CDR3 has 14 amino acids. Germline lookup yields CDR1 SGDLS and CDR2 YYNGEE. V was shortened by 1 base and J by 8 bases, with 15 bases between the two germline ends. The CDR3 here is CASSVSPLASGYTF. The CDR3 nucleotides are TGTGCCAGCAGCGTATCCCCCTTGGCCAGCGGCTACACCTTC.

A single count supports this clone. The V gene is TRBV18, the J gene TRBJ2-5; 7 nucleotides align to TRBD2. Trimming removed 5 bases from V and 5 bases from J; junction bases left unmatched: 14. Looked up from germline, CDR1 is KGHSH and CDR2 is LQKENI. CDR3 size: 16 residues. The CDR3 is CASSATTLAARETQYF. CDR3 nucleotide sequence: TGTGCCAGCTCAGCCACGACGCTAGCGGCACGGGAGACCCAGTACTTC.

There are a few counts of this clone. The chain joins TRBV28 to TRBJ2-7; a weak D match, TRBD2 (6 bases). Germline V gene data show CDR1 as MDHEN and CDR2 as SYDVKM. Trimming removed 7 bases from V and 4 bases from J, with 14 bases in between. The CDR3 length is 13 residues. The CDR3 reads CASIAGLSYEQYF. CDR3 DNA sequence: TGTGCCAGCATTGCGGGGTTGTCATACGAGCAGTACTTC.

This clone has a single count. The DNA of the CDR3 is TGTGCCATCAGCCACGGACAGGGATACGAGCAGTACTTC. Translated: CAISHGQGYEQYF. The gene calls are TRBV10-3 and TRBJ2-7, with TRBD1 matching over 8 bases. V lost 6 bases and J lost 4; bases outside the gene matches: 5. This CDR3 contains 13 residues. In germline, CDR1 is ENHRY, CDR2 SYGVKD.

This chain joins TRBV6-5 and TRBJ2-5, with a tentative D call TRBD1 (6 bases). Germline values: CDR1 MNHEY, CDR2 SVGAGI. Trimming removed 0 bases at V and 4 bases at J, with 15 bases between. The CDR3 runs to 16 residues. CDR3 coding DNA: TGTGCCAGCAGTTACTCGTTTGCAGGGGCGGCAGAGACCCAGTACTTC. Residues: CASSYSFAGAAETQYF.

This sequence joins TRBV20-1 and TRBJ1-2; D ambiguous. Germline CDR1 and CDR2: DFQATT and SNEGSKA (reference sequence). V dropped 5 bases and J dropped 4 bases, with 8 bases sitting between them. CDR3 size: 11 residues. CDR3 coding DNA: TGCAGTGCTTCGGACTTCTATGGCTACACCTTC. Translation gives CSASDFYGYTF.

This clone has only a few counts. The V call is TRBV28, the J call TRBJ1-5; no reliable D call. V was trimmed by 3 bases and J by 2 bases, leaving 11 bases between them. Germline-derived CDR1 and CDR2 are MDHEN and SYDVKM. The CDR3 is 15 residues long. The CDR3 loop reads CASSFLVVRNQPQHF. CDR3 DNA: TGTGCCAGCAGTTTCTTGGTGGTTCGCAATCAGCCCCAGCATTTT.

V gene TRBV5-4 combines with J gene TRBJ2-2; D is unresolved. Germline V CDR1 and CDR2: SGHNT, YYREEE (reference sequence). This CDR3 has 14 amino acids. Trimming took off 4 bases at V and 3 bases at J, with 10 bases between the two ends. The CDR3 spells CASSNAQYTGELFF. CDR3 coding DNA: TGTGCCAGCAGCAACGCACAGTACACCGGGGAGCTGTTTTTT.

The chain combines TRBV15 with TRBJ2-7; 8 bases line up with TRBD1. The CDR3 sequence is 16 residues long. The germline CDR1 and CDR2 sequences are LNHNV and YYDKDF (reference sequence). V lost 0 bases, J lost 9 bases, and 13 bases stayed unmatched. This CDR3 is CATSRDQSAGGMGQYF. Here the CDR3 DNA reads TGTGCCACCAGCAGAGATCAATCGGCAGGGGGCATGGGGCAGTACTTC.

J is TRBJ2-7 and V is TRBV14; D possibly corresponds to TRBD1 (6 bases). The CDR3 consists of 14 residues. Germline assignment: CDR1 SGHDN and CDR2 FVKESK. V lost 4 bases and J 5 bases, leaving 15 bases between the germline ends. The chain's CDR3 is CASSRTMGAHEQYF. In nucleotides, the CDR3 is TGTGCCAGCAGCCGAACCATGGGGGCCCACGAGCAGTACTTC.

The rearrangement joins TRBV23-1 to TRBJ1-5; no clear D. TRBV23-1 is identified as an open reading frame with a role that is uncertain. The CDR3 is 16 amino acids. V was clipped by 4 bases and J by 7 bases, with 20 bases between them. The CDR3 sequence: CASSPRRQAAGQPQHF. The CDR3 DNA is TGCGCCAGCAGTCCCCGTCGTCAGGCTGCCGGCCAGCCCCAGCATTTT.

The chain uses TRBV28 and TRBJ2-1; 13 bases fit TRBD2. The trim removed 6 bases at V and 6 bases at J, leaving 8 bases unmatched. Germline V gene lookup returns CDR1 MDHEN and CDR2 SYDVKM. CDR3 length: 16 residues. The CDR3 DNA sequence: TGTGCCAGCAGGGCCCTCCGGACTAGCGGGAGCAATGAGCAGTTCTTC. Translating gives CASRALRTSGSNEQFF.

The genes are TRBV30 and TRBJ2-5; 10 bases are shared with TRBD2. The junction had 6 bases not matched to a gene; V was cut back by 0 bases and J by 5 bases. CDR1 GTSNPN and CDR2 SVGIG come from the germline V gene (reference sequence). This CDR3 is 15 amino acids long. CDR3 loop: CAWSVPGLAIETQYF. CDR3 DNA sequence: TGTGCCTGGAGTGTACCGGGACTAGCGATCGAGACCCAGTACTTC.

The CDR3 nucleotides are TGTGCCAGCAGCCCGAGACAGGGGAAAGGCACTGAAGCTTTCTTT. Translation: CASSPRQGKGTEAFF. The chain couples TRBV5-4 to TRBJ1-1, with TRBD1 matching 8 bases. This CDR3 is built from 15 residues. With 4 bases clipped from V and 4 bases from J, the junction kept 9 bases outside the gene matches. Germline-derived CDR1 and CDR2 are SGHNT and YYREEE (reference sequence).

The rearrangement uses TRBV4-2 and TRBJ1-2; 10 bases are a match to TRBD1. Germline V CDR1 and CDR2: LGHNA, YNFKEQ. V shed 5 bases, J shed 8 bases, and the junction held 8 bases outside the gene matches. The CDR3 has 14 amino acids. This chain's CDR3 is CASSLTGGSRGYTF. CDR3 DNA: TGTGCCAGCAGCTTGACAGGGGGCTCCCGAGGCTACACCTTC.

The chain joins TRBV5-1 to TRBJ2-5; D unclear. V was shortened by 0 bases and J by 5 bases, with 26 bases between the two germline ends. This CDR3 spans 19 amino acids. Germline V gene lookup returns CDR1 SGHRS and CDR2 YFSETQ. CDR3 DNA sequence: TGCGCCAGCAGCTTGGAAGCCGTTGACTTGCCTACTAAAAGGGAGACCCAGTACTTC. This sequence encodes CASSLEAVDLPTKRETQYF.